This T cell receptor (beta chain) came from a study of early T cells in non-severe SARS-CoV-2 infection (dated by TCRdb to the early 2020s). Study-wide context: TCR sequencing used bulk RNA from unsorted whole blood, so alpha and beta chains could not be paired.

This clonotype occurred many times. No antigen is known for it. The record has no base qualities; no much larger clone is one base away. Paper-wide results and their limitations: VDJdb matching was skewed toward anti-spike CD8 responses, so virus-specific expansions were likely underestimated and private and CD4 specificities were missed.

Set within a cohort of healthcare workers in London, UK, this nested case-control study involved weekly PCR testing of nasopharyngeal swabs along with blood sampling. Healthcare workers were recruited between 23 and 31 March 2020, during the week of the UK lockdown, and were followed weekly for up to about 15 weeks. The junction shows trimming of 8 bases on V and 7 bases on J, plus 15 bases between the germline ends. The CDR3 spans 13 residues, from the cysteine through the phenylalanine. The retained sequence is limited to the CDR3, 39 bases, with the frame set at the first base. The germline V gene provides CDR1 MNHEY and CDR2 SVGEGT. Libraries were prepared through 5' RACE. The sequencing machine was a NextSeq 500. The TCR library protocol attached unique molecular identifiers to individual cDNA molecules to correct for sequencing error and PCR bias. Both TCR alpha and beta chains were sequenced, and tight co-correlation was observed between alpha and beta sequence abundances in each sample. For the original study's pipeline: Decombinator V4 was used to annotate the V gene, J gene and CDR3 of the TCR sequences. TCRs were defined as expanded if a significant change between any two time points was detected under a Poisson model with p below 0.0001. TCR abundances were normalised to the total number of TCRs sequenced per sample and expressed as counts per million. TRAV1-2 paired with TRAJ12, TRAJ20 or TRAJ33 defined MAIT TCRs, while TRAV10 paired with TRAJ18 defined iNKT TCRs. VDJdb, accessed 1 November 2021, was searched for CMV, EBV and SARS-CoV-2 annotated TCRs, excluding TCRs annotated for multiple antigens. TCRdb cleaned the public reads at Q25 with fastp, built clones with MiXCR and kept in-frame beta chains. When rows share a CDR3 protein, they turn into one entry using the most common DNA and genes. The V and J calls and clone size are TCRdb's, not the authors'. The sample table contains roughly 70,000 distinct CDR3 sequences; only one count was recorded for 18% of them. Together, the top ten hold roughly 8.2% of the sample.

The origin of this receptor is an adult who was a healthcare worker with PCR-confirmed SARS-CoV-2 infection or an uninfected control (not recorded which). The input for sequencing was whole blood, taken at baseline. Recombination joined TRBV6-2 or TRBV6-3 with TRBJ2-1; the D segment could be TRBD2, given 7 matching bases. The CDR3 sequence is CASAGGPGNEQFF. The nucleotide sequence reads TGTGCCAGCGCCGGGGGGCCGGGGAATGAGCAGTTCTTC.